Listed below are T cell receptor beta chains from one sample, sequenced in a study of blood T cell repertoires in COVID-19. TCRdb keeps only in-frame clones here, not all; method: immunoSEQ multiplex PCR. Of roughly 39,000 clones listed, 80% to 90% are singletons. The specimen sequenced was peripheral blood. Receptor source: a man in his thirties or forties with active or convalescent COVID-19. The conserved cysteine and the conserved F or W are not part of the CDR3 here. D genes are given only for firm matches.

CDR3aa: SVGGRRTGRANTEAF; d_gene: -; j_gene: TRBJ1-1; v_gene: TRBV29-1
CDR3aa: ASSIGDIDRLF; d_gene: -; j_gene: TRBJ2-1; v_gene: TRBV19
CDR3aa: ATSDFRDFLGNEQF; d_gene: -; j_gene: TRBJ2-1; v_gene: TRBV24-1
CDR3aa: ASSSTGTPTDTQY; d_gene: -; j_gene: TRBJ2-3; v_gene: TRBV7-9
CDR3aa: ASKPGGAPNEQY; d_gene: -; j_gene: TRBJ2-7; v_gene: TRBV3-1/TRBV3-2
CDR3aa: ASSQDLPQYNEQF; d_gene: -; j_gene: TRBJ2-1; v_gene: TRBV3-1/TRBV3-2
CDR3aa: ASSEAGQGNYGYT; d_gene: TRBD1; j_gene: TRBJ1-2; v_gene: TRBV2
CDR3aa: ASSLVAGGTDTQY; d_gene: TRBD2; j_gene: TRBJ2-3; v_gene: TRBV5-6
CDR3aa: ASSQIGGKRRWETQY; d_gene: -; j_gene: TRBJ2-5; v_gene: TRBV4-1
CDR3aa: ASSQDASGFSHEQF; d_gene: TRBD2; j_gene: TRBJ2-1; v_gene: TRBV3-1/TRBV3-2
CDR3aa: ASNKGQGSYGYT; d_gene: TRBD1; j_gene: TRBJ1-2; v_gene: TRBV3-1/TRBV3-2
CDR3aa: ATAGVNYNEQF; d_gene: -; j_gene: TRBJ2-1; v_gene: TRBV5-4
CDR3aa: ASSDRGDSSVNTEAF; d_gene: -; j_gene: TRBJ1-1; v_gene: TRBV2
CDR3aa: ASSGSGSPSLH; d_gene: -; j_gene: TRBJ1-6; v_gene: TRBV6-5
CDR3aa: ASSSRVITEAF; d_gene: -; j_gene: TRBJ1-1; v_gene: TRBV11-3
CDR3aa: ASSRTGVNEKLF; d_gene: TRBD1; j_gene: TRBJ1-4; v_gene: TRBV19
CDR3aa: ASSSTRGQPGKAF; d_gene: -; j_gene: TRBJ1-1; v_gene: TRBV28
CDR3aa: ASSPRQGRAGANVLT; d_gene: TRBD1; j_gene: TRBJ2-6; v_gene: TRBV19
CDR3aa: ATSDPIAGDYNEQF; d_gene: TRBD2; j_gene: TRBJ2-1; v_gene: TRBV24-1
CDR3aa: ATSDPIVYEQF; d_gene: -; j_gene: TRBJ2-1; v_gene: TRBV24-1
CDR3aa: ASSLSGEGKNQPQH; d_gene: -; j_gene: TRBJ1-5; v_gene: TRBV28
CDR3aa: ASSLRAGGFYGYT; d_gene: TRBD1; j_gene: TRBJ1-2; v_gene: TRBV11-2
CDR3aa: ASSSASRDTEAF; d_gene: -; j_gene: TRBJ1-1; v_gene: TRBV5-6
CDR3aa: ASSQNRWNIQY; d_gene: -; j_gene: TRBJ2-4; v_gene: TRBV12-3/TRBV12-4
CDR3aa: ASSRESGQGANEQF; d_gene: TRBD1; j_gene: TRBJ2-1; v_gene: TRBV3-1/TRBV3-2
CDR3aa: ASSLGDQPQH; d_gene: -; j_gene: TRBJ1-5; v_gene: TRBV7-9
CDR3aa: ASRPGTGGHGELF; d_gene: TRBD1; j_gene: TRBJ2-2; v_gene: TRBV5-4
CDR3aa: ASRRAGDSPNYGYT; d_gene: TRBD1; j_gene: TRBJ1-2; v_gene: TRBV5-5
CDR3aa: ASRPFGDRVSTDTQY; d_gene: -; j_gene: TRBJ2-3; v_gene: TRBV12-2
CDR3aa: ASSQRTGSSYEQY; d_gene: TRBD1; j_gene: TRBJ2-7; v_gene: TRBV27
CDR3aa: ASSLSGASNQPQH; d_gene: -; j_gene: TRBJ1-5; v_gene: TRBV7-2
CDR3aa: ASRTRGLEAF; d_gene: -; j_gene: TRBJ1-1; v_gene: TRBV6-5
CDR3aa: ATSKSSGTIGTDTQY; d_gene: TRBD2; j_gene: TRBJ2-3; v_gene: TRBV24-1
CDR3aa: ASSQVLAGMDNEQF; d_gene: TRBD2; j_gene: TRBJ2-1; v_gene: TRBV4-3
CDR3aa: ASSVAGSTGNEQF; d_gene: -; j_gene: TRBJ2-1; v_gene: TRBV9
CDR3aa: ATSRGAGEGWETQY; d_gene: -; j_gene: TRBJ2-5; v_gene: TRBV15
CDR3aa: ASSLIGSTPLH; d_gene: -; j_gene: TRBJ1-6; v_gene: TRBV28
CDR3aa: ASSSTSGTDTQY; d_gene: TRBD2; j_gene: TRBJ2-3; v_gene: TRBV11-2
CDR3aa: ASSFREVGGNTIY; d_gene: -; j_gene: TRBJ1-3; v_gene: TRBV5-5
CDR3aa: ASSGLAGVGEQF; d_gene: TRBD2; j_gene: TRBJ2-1; v_gene: TRBV6-4
CDR3aa: ASSQTENYGYT; d_gene: -; j_gene: TRBJ1-2; v_gene: TRBV12-3/TRBV12-4
CDR3aa: ASSKTSRDETQY; d_gene: -; j_gene: TRBJ2-5; v_gene: TRBV2
CDR3aa: ASSSPGGTGARDGYT; d_gene: TRBD1; j_gene: TRBJ1-2; v_gene: TRBV28
CDR3aa: ASSLNLGGSNYGYT; d_gene: -; j_gene: TRBJ1-2; v_gene: TRBV7-9